Shown below are 13 T cell receptor beta chains from a single sample sequenced in a study of T cell responses to AZD1222 COVID-19 vaccine. Sequencing used immunoSEQ multiplex PCR; TCRdb keeps in-frame clones, though not all of them. The sample consists of 150,000 to 200,000 clones, about 92% of them appearing once. The sequencing used peripheral blood, collected on day 0 of AZD1222 vaccination. These receptors were obtained from an adult in good health.

This chain uses TRBV7-2 with TRBJ1-2; D ambiguous. The CDR3 covers 13 residues. V was shortened by 1 base and J by 5 bases, with 8 bases between the two germline ends. Germline CDR1 is SGHTA and CDR2 is FQGNSA. The CDR3 DNA sequence: TGTGCCAGCAGCTTAGGAGGCTGGTATGGCTACACCTTC. Protein: CASSLGGWYGYTF.

Here the CDR3 DNA reads TGTGCCAGCTCACCGCACGGACGGACCCAGTACTTC. Its protein is CASSPHGRTQYF. The J gene is TRBJ2-5, the V gene TRBV18; D not resolved. Germline CDR1 and CDR2: KGHSH and LQKENI. The V end lost 3 bases, the J end lost 7 bases, and 9 bases lay between the germline ends. The CDR3 contains 12 residues.

The chain employs TRBV2 and TRBJ1-5, with no clear D. V was pared by 4 bases and J by 5 bases, with 12 bases between. The CDR3 contains 14 residues. The germline CDR1 and CDR2 sequences are SNHLY and FYNNEI. DNA for the CDR3: TGTGCCAGCAGTGGACGTCTTAAAGATCAGCCCCAGCATTTT. It codes for CASSGRLKDQPQHF.

CDR3 bases: TGTGCCAGCAGCCCGGGGTACGAGCAGTACTTC. It encodes CASSPGYEQYF. The rearrangement links TRBV7-9 to TRBJ2-7; TRBD2 is a possible D gene (5 bases). The CDR3 has 11 residues. V was cut by 5 bases and J by 4 bases, with 6 bases left in between. The V gene's germline CDR1 is SEHNR and CDR2 FQNEAQ (reference sequence).

This rearrangement joins TRBV7-9 to TRBJ1-1; possibly TRBD1 for D (6 bases). CDR3 length equals 15 residues. The V end lost 5 bases, the J end lost 4 bases, and 17 bases lay between the germline ends. CDR1 SEHNR and CDR2 FQNEAQ come from the germline V gene (reference sequence). CDR3 DNA sequence: TGTGCCAGCAGCGCAAACAGGGCGAGGGTCACTGAAGCTTTCTTT. It codes for CASSANRARVTEAFF.

The V call is TRBV11-3, the J call TRBJ2-5; 9 nucleotides line up with TRBD2. The germline V gene has CDR1 SGHNT and CDR2 YENEEA. The CDR3 spans 15 residues. V shed 5 bases, J shed 4 bases, and the junction held 8 bases outside the gene matches. Here the CDR3 DNA reads TGTGCCAGCAGCACCGAGGGACTAGCCGTAGAGACCCAGTACTTC. Translated: CASSTEGLAVETQYF.

V and J are TRBV4-1 and TRBJ1-5, with D unclear. Germline assignment: CDR1 MGHRA and CDR2 YSYEKL. V was trimmed by 4 bases and J by 0 bases, leaving 7 bases between them. The CDR3 loop spans 14 amino acids. The CDR3 DNA reads as TGCGCCAGCAGCCGGGTCCATAGCAATCAGCCCCAGCATTTT. This sequence encodes CASSRVHSNQPQHF.

The rearrangement links TRBV5-1 to TRBJ2-5; the match to TRBD1 covers 9 bases. The CDR3 runs to 19 residues. J was trimmed by 1 base and V by 0 bases; bases with no gene match: 13. The germline V gene encodes CDR1 SGHRS and CDR2 YFSETQ. DNA of the CDR3: TGCGCCAGCAGCTTGGCCACAGTGGCCGGGACAGGGTTCCAAGAGACCCAGTACTTC. It translates to CASSLATVAGTGFQETQYF. Full variable domain (remainder filled in from reference TRBV5-1 and TRBJ2-5): KAGVTQTPRYLIKTRGQQVTLSCSPISGHRSVSWYQQTPGQGLQFLFEYFSETQRNKGNFPGRFSGRQFSNSRSEMNVSTLELGDSALYLCASSLATVAGTGFQETQYFGPGTRLLVL.

The chain carries TRBV5-4 and TRBJ1-1; tentative D call: TRBD1 (5 bases). The CDR3 spans 15 residues. CDR1 SGHNT and CDR2 YYREEE come from the germline V gene (reference sequence). The V gene lost 3 bases and the J gene lost 6 bases, with 18 bases spanning the gap. The CDR3 DNA sequence: TGTGCCAGCAGCTCTAACACCGGGGGTGACGCTGAAGCTTTCTTT. This translates into CASSSNTGGDAEAFF.

The rearrangement uses TRBV3-1 (or the pseudogene TRBV3-2) and TRBJ1-6; the match to TRBD1 covers 11 bases. After removal of 2 bases from V and 7 bases from J, the junction contained 1 base not matched to a gene. This CDR3 is built from 15 residues. Germline V gene sequence: CDR1 LGHDT, CDR2 YNNKEL (reference sequence). CDR3 bases: TGTGCCAGCAGCCAAAGGACAGGGGGCAATTCACCCCTCCACTTT. Translated, it gives CASSQRTGGNSPLHF.

V gene TRBV7-2 combines with J gene TRBJ2-1; D ambiguous. CDR3 length: 13 amino acids. The V gene lost 3 bases and the J gene lost 4 bases, with 7 bases spanning the gap. CDR1 SGHTA and CDR2 FQGNSA come from the germline V gene. CDR3 nucleotide sequence: TGTGCCAGCAGCTTGGACCGTTACAATGAGCAGTTCTTC. The encoded protein is CASSLDRYNEQFF.

The CDR3 bases are TGTGCCAGTAGTACCGCTCTCAGGGAGCCGCCTTATAATTCACCCCTCCACTTT. Protein product: CASSTALREPPYNSPLHF. The chain links TRBV19 to TRBJ1-6; perhaps TRBD1 as D (5 bases). Deletions cut 4 bases from V and 4 bases from J, with 20 bases between. This CDR3 has 18 amino acids. CDR1 LNHDA and CDR2 SQIVND come from the germline V gene (reference sequence).

The chain couples TRBV10-3 to TRBJ1-3; D unresolved. The CDR3 contains 15 residues. Trimming took off 0 bases at V and 0 bases at J, with 6 bases between the two ends. Germline V gene data show CDR1 as ENHRY and CDR2 as SYGVKD. The CDR3 here is CAISESVRSGNTIYF. CDR3 sequence (DNA): TGTGCCATCAGTGAGTCAGTACGCTCTGGAAACACCATATATTTT.